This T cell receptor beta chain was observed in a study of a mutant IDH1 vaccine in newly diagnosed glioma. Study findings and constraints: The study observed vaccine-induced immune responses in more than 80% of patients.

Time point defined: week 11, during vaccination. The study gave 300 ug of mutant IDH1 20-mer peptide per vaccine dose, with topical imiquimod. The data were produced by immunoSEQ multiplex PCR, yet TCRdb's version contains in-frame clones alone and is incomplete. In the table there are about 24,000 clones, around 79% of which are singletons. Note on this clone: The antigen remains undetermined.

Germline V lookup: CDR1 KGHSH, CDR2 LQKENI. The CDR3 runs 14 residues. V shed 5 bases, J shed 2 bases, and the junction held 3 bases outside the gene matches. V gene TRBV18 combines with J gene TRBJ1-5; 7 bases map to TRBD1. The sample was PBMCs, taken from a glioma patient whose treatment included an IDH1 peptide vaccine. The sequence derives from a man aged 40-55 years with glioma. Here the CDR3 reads CASSTGTGNQPQHF. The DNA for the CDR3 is TGTGCCAGCTCAACTGGGACAGGCAATCAGCCCCAGCATTTT.